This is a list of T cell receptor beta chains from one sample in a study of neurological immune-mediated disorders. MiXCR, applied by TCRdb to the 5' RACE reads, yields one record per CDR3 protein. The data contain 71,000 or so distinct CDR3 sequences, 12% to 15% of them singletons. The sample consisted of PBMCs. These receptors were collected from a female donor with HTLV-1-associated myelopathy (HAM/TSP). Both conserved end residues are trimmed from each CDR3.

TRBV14,ASSSKAEETQY
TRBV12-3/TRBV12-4,ASSLALTGDGMGTQY
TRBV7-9,ASRPLAGVDTQY
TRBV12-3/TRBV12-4,ASIRGTSVGGELF
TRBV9,ASSVGDRAAIYEQF
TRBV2,ASSIAGSSTDTQY
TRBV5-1,ASSLVGDRGPGYT
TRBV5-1,ASSPTWVDYCYT
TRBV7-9,ASSLASARNGKGYT
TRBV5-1,ASSSGSGGETQY
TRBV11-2,ASGRVGGSGNTIY
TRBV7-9,AGEDDINEQF
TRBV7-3,ASNYALANTGELF
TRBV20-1,SARDMAGGVETQY
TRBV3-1,ASEPGLGSYNEQF
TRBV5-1,ASSPDGPGANVLT
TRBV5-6,ASSLISSNNEQF
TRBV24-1,ATSEPGGTEAF
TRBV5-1,ASSLSASGGRGPYNEQF
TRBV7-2,ASSLLATLYYEQY
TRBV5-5,ASSSPGSGARTGELF
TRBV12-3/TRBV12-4,ASSRTSGEKTQY
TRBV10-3,ATRGVGSSYEQY
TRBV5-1,ASREDRAYGYT
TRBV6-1,ASSATGGRTEAF
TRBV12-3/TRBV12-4,ASRRGGGGNQPQH
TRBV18,ASSPLSGGEQY
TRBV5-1,ASSGGQPQDEQY
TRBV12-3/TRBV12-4,ASSRFTGTGELF